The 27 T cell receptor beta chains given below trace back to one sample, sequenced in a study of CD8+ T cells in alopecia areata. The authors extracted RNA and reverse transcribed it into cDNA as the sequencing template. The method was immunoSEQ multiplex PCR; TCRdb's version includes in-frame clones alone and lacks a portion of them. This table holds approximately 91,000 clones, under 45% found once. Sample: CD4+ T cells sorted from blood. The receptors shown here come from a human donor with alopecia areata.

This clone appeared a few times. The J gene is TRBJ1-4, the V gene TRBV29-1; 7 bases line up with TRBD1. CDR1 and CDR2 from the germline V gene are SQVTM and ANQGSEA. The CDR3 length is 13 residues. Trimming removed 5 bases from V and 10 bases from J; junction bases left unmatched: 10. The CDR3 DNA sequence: TGCAGCGTTCGAGGAGGGGGCGCCGGAAAACTGTTTTTT. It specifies CSVRGGGAGKLFF.

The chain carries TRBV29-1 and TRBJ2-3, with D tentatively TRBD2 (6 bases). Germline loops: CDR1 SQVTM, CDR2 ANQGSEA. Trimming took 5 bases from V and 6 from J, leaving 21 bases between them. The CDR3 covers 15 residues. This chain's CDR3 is CSVWLGLRGSDTQYF. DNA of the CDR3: TGCAGCGTTTGGTTGGGACTCCGGGGTTCGGATACGCAGTATTTT.

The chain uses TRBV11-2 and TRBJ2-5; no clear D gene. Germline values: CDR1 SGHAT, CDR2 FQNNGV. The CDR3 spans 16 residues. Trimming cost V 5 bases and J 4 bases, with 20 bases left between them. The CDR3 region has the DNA TGTGCCAGCAGCCCCCAAGGATTGGGATACGGAGAGACCCAGTACTTC. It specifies CASSPQGLGYGETQYF.

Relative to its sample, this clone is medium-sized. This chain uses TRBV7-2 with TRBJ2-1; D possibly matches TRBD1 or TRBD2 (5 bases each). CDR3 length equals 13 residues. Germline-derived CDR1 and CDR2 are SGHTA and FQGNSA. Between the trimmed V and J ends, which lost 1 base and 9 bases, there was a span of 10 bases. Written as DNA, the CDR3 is TGTGCCAGCAGCTTAGGGGGGATGAGTGAGCAGTTCTTC. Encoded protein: CASSLGGMSEQFF.

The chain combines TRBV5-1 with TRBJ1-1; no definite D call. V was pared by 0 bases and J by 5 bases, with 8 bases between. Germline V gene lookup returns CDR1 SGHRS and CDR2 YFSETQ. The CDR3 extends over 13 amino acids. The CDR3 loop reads CASSLEVGTEAFF. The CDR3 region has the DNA TGCGCCAGCAGCTTGGAAGTAGGGACTGAAGCTTTCTTT.

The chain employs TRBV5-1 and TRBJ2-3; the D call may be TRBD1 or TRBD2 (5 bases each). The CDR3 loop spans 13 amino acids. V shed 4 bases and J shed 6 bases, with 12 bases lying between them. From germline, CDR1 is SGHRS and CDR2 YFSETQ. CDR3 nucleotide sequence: TGCGCCAGCAGCCTGTCGGGGCGGGATACGCAGTATTTT. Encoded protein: CASSLSGRDTQYF.

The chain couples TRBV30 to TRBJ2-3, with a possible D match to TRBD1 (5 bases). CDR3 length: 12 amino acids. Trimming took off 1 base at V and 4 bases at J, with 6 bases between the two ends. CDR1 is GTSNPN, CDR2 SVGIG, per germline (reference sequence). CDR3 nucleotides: TGTGCCTGGAGTGAGGGGCCAGATACGCAGTATTTT. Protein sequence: CAWSEGPDTQYF.

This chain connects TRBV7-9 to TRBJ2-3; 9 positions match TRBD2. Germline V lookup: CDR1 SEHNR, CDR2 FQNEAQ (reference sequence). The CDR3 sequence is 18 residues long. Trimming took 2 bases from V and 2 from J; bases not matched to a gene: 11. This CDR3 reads CASSLYSGSIPNTDTQYF. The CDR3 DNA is TGTGCCAGCAGCTTATATAGCGGGAGTATCCCAAACACAGATACGCAGTATTTT.

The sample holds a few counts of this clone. The CDR3 reads CASSLDRTGYTF. CDR3 nucleotide sequence: TGTGCCAGCAGCTTAGATAGGACAGGCTACACCTTC. V gene TRBV7-2 combines with J gene TRBJ1-2; possibly TRBD1 for D (5 bases). V was clipped by 1 base and J by 8 bases, with 8 bases between them. The CDR3 is made up of 12 amino acids. Germline CDR1 reads SGHTA; CDR2 reads FQGNSA.

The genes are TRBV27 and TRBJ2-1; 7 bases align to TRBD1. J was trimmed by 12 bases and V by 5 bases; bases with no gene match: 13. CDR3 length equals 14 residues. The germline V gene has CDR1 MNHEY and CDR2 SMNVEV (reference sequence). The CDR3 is CASSPSRTGGAQFF. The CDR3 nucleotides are TGTGCCAGCAGTCCGTCACGGACAGGTGGTGCGCAGTTCTTC.

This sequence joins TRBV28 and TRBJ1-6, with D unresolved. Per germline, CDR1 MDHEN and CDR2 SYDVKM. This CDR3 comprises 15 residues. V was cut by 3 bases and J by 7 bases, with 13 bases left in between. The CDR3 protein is CASSLTPLGNSPLHF. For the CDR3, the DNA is TGTGCCAGCAGTTTGACACCTCTGGGGAATTCACCCCTCCACTTT.

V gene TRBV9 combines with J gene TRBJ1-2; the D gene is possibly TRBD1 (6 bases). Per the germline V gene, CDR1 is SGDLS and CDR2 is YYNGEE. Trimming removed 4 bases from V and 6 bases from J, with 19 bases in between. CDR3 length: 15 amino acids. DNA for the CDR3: TGTGCCAGCAGCACGGGGGCTGGGGGCGGTGATGGCTACACCTTC. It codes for CASSTGAGGGDGYTF. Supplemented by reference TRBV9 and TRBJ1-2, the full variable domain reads DSGVTQTPKHLITATGQRVTLRCSPRSGDLSVYWYQQSLDQGLQFLIQYYNGEERAKGNILERFSAQQFPDLHSELNLSSLELGDSALYFCASSTGAGGGDGYTFGSGTRLTVV.

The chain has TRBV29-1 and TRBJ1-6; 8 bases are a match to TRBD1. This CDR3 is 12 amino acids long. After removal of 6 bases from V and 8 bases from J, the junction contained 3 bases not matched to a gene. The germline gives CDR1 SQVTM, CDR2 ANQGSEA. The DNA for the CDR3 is TGCAGCGTGGGGGACAGGCATTCACCCCTCCACTTT. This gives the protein CSVGDRHSPLHF. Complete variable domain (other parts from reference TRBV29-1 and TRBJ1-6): SAVISQKPSRDICQRGTSLTIQCQVDSQVTMMFWYRQQPGQSLTLIATANQGSEATYESGFVIDKFPISRPNLTFSTLTVSNMSPEDSSIYLCSVGDRHSPLHFGNGTRLTVT.

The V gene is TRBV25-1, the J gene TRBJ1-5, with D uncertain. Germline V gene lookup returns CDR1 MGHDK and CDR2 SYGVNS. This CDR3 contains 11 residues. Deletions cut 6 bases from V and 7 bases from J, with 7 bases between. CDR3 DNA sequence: TGTGCCAGCAGATCTCCGCAGCCCCAGCATTTT. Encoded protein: CASRSPQPQHF. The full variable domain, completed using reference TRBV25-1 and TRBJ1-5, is EADIYQTPRYLVIGTGKKITLECSQTMGHDKMYWYQQDPGMELHLIHYSYGVNSTEKGDLSSESTVSRIRTEHFPLTLESARPSHTSQYLCASRSPQPQHFGDGTRLSIL.

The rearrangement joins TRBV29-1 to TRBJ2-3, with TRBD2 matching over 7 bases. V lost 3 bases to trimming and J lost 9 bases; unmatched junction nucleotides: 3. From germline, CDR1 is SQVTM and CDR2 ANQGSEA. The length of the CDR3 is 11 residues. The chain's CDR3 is CSVDGAGTQYF. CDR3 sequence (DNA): TGCAGCGTTGATGGAGCGGGGACGCAGTATTTT.

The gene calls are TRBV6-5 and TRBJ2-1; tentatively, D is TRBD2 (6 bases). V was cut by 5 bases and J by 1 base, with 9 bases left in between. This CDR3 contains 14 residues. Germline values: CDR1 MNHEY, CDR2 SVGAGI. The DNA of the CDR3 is TGTGCCAGCAGTCGCGGGACTTCCTACAATGAGCAGTTCTTC. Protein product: CASSRGTSYNEQFF.

The CDR3 bases are TGTGCCAGCAGCTTAGATTTTGGACAGCCCCAGCATTTT. It specifies CASSLDFGQPQHF. This chain uses TRBV7-9 with TRBJ1-5; D is unresolved. The CDR3 loop spans 13 amino acids. Germline CDR1 is SEHNR and CDR2 is FQNEAQ (reference sequence). Between the trimmed V and J ends, which lost 1 base and 7 bases, there was a span of 8 bases.

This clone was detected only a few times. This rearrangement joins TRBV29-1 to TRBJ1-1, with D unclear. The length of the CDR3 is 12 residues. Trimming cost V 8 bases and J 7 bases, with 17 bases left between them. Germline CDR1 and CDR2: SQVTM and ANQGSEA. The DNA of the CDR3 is TGCAGCCTTACCTCGGTCGGAGGTGAAGCTTTCTTT. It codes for CSLTSVGGEAFF.

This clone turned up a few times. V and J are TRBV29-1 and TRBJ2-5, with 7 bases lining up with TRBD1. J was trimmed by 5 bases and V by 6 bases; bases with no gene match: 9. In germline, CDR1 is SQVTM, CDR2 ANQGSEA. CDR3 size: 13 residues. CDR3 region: CSVGRGRLETQYF. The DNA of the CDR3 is TGCAGCGTGGGAAGGGGGCGTCTGGAGACCCAGTACTTC.

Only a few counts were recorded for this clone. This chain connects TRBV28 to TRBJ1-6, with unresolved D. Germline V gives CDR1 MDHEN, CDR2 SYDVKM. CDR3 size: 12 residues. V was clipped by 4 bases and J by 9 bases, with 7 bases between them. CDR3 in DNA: TGTGCCAGCAGTTGGGTGGGTTCACCCCTCCACTTT. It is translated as CASSWVGSPLHF. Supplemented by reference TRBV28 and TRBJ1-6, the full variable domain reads DVKVTQSSRYLVKRTGEKVFLECVQDMDHENMFWYRQDPGLGLRLIYFSYDVKMKEKGDIPEGYSVSREKKERFSLILESASTNQTSMYLCASSWVGSPLHFGNGTRLTVT.

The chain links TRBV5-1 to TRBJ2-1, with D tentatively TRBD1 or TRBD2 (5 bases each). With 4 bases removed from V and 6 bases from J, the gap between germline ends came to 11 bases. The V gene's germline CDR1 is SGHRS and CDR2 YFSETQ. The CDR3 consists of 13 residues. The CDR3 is CASSVTGTNEQFF. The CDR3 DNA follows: TGCGCCAGCAGCGTCACGGGGACCAATGAGCAGTTCTTC.

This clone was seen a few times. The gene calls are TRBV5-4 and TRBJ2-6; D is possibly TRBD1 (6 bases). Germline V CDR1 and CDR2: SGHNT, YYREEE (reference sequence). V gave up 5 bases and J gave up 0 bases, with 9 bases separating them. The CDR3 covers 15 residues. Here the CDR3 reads CASSIQGSGANVLTF. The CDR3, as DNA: TGTGCCAGCAGTATACAGGGCTCTGGGGCCAACGTCCTGACTTTC.

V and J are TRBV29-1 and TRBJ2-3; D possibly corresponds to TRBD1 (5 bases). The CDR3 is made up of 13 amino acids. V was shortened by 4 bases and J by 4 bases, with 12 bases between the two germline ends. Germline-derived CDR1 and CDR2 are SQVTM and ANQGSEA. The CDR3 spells CSVGGRAPDTQYF. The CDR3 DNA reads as TGCAGCGTTGGTGGCAGGGCCCCAGATACGCAGTATTTT.

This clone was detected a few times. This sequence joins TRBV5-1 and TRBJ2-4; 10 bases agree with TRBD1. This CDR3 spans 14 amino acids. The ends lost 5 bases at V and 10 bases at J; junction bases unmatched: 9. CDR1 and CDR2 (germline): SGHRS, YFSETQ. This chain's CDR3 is CASSWGQGPYIQYF. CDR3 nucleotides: TGCGCCAGCAGTTGGGGACAGGGGCCTTATATTCAGTACTTC.

CDR3 sequence reads: CASSPLRVASNNEQFF. The CDR3 bases are TGCGCCAGCAGCCCCTTGAGGGTAGCGAGCAACAATGAGCAGTTCTTC. The rearrangement links TRBV4-1 to TRBJ2-1; D might be TRBD2 (5 bases). Trimming removed 4 bases at V and 5 bases at J, with 18 bases between. Germline loops: CDR1 MGHRA, CDR2 YSYEKL. The CDR3 consists of 16 residues.

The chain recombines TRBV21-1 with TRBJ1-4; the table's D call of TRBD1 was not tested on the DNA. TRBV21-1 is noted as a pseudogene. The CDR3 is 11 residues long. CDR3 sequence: CASTSSKKLFF. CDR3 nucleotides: TGTGCCAGCACGTCCAGTAAAAAACTGTTTTTT.

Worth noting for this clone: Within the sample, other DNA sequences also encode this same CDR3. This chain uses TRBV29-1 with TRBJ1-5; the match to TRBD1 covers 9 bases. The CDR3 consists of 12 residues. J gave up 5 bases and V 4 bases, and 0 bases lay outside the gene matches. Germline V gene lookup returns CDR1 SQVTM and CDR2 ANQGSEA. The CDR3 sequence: CSVGDRDQPQHF. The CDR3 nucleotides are TGCAGCGTTGGGGACAGGGATCAGCCCCAGCATTTT.